Below, 27 T cell receptor beta chains from the same sample are listed, as sequenced in a study of control samples from healthy donors and cancer patients. Measured with immunoSEQ multiplex PCR; TCRdb has only the in-frame clones, and not every one. This sample has around 170,000 clones, with 70% to 90% found just once. The sequenced sample consisted of blood. These TCRs come from a woman in her thirties in good health.

The rearrangement links TRBV27 to TRBJ2-1; the D is unclear. The ends were cut back, 1 base at V and 7 bases at J, with 17 bases in the middle. The CDR3 sequence is 16 residues long. CDR1 and CDR2 from the germline V gene are MNHEY and SMNVEV (reference sequence). Here the CDR3 DNA reads TGTGCCAGCAGTTTATTTTCAGTCTTTGTTGGAAATGAGCAGTTCTTC. It encodes CASSLFSVFVGNEQFF.

The chain links TRBV12-2 to TRBJ2-3; the table names TRBD2, a call not compared with the DNA. TRBV12-2 is annotated as a pseudogene. There are 20 residues in the CDR3. The DNA of the CDR3 is TGTGCAAGTCGCTTAGCCCCCGGGGCGGGGGGGGGTGAAAGCACAGATACGCAGTATTTT. It translates to CASRLAPGAGGGESTDTQYF.

The V gene is TRBV19, the J gene TRBJ1-4; the D is unclear. Germline values: CDR1 LNHDA, CDR2 SQIVND (reference sequence). Between the trimmed V and J ends, which lost 3 bases and 7 bases, there was a span of 15 bases. This CDR3 region has 15 residues. The CDR3 sequence is CASSISGQRAEKLFF. The CDR3 DNA is TGTGCCAGTAGTATCTCCGGTCAGCGGGCTGAAAAACTGTTTTTT.

J is TRBJ1-2 and V is TRBV6-2 or TRBV6-3, with 9 bases lining up with TRBD1. Germline-derived CDR1 and CDR2 are MNHEY and SVGEGT. This CDR3 comprises 16 residues. Trimming removed 5 bases from V and 5 bases from J; junction bases left unmatched: 12. The CDR3 coding sequence is TGTGCCAGCAGTGCACCGGGACAGGGACTGTTTTATGGCTACACCTTC. This gives the protein CASSAPGQGLFYGYTF.

In DNA, the CDR3 is TGTGCCAGCAGTTTAGGTCCAAACACCGGGGAGCTGTTTTTT. Translation gives CASSLGPNTGELFF. The chain couples TRBV27 to TRBJ2-2; no definite D call. The germline gives CDR1 MNHEY, CDR2 SMNVEV (reference sequence). The CDR3 covers 14 residues. V was trimmed by 2 bases and J by 2 bases, leaving 6 bases between them.

The chain combines TRBV28 with TRBJ2-3; D perhaps matches TRBD1 (5 bases). V was pared by 6 bases and J by 2 bases, with 12 bases between. The CDR3 spans 14 residues. Per germline, CDR1 MDHEN and CDR2 SYDVKM. The CDR3 DNA sequence: TGTGCCAGCAGCCGCGACAGTTACACAGATACGCAGTATTTT. Its translation is CASSRDSYTDTQYF. The whole variable domain, remainder taken from reference TRBV28 and TRBJ2-3, is DVKVTQSSRYLVKRTGEKVFLECVQDMDHENMFWYRQDPGLGLRLIYFSYDVKMKEKGDIPEGYSVSREKKERFSLILESASTNQTSMYLCASSRDSYTDTQYFGPGTRLTVL.

The chain recombines TRBV19 with TRBJ1-3, with TRBD1 matching 8 bases. The CDR3 totals 15 residues. J was trimmed by 4 bases and V by 4 bases; bases with no gene match: 6. Germline V lookup: CDR1 LNHDA, CDR2 SQIVND (reference sequence). The CDR3 sequence: CASSTPGQEGNTIYF. The CDR3 DNA reads TGTGCCAGTAGTACTCCGGGACAGGAAGGAAACACCATATATTTT.

The V gene is TRBV5-1, the J gene TRBJ1-4; D perhaps matches TRBD1 (5 bases). Germline CDR1 reads SGHRS; CDR2 reads YFSETQ. CDR3 length: 14 amino acids. V was cut by 1 base and J by 5 bases, with 9 bases left in between. In DNA, the CDR3 is TGCGCCAGCAGCTTGTCCGGGGGAAATGAAAAACTGTTTTTT. Translation gives CASSLSGGNEKLFF.

This clone was seen a single time. The chain is built from TRBV30 and TRBJ1-6, with TRBD1 matching 7 bases. V lost 4 bases, J lost 10 bases, and 10 bases stayed unmatched. This CDR3 region has 14 residues. CDR1 and CDR2 (germline): GTSNPN, SVGIG (reference sequence). CDR3 sequence (DNA): TGTGCCTGGATGCGACAGGGCGACAGCTCACCCCTCCACTTT. Translated: CAWMRQGDSSPLHF.

This sequence joins TRBV10-1 and TRBJ2-3; D call uncertain. Trimming left V 4 bases short and J 1 base short, with 15 bases between. Per germline, CDR1 WNHNN and CDR2 SYGVQD (reference sequence). CDR3 length: 16 amino acids. The CDR3 coding sequence is TGCGCCAGCAGTGGTCCGGTCGCGCTTGGCACAGATACGCAGTATTTT. Translation gives CASSGPVALGTDTQYF.

The gene calls are TRBV5-1 and TRBJ2-5, with D tentatively TRBD1 (6 bases). Germline CDR1 is SGHRS and CDR2 is YFSETQ. V shed 4 bases and J shed 4 bases, with 11 bases lying between them. The CDR3 extends over 13 amino acids. The CDR3 nucleotides read TGCGCCAGCAGCGAGGACAGTGGAGAGACCCAGTACTTC. Translated: CASSEDSGETQYF.

CDR3 sequence (DNA): TGCGCCAGCAGCTTGGGACAGGGTGGGTCACCCCTCCACTTT. It specifies CASSLGQGGSPLHF. J is TRBJ1-6 and V is TRBV5-1; 7 bases line up with TRBD1. Trimming at V came to 0 bases and at J to 10 bases, leaving 4 bases not matched to a gene. This CDR3 has 14 residues. Germline loops: CDR1 SGHRS, CDR2 YFSETQ.

The chain is built from TRBV5-1 and TRBJ1-1; unclear D gene. V was shortened by 1 base and J by 0 bases, with 16 bases between the two germline ends. CDR1 and CDR2 (germline): SGHRS, YFSETQ. This CDR3 contains 17 residues. The CDR3 here is CASSLTSRPFMNTEAFF. CDR3 coding DNA: TGCGCCAGCAGCTTGACGTCACGGCCCTTTATGAACACTGAAGCTTTCTTT.

V gene TRBV14 combines with J gene TRBJ1-6, with unresolved D. Germline CDR1 reads SGHDN; CDR2 reads FVKESK. The CDR3 spans 13 residues. V shed 2 bases and J shed 8 bases, with 7 bases lying between them. The chain's CDR3 is CASSQFTDSPLHF. The CDR3 DNA reads TGTGCCAGCAGCCAATTTACAGATTCACCCCTCCACTTT.

The chain couples TRBV6-6 to TRBJ1-2, with D tentatively TRBD1 (6 bases). CDR1 and CDR2 (germline): MNHNY, SVGAGI (reference sequence). V gave up 4 bases and J gave up 1 base, with 7 bases separating them. The CDR3 contains 13 residues. CDR3 loop: CASSSDSNYGYTF. CDR3 DNA: TGTGCCAGCAGTTCGGACAGTAACTATGGCTACACCTTC.

The chain has TRBV21-1 and TRBJ1-1; the table's D call of TRBD1 was not tested on the DNA. TRBV21-1 is flagged as a pseudogene. The CDR3 runs 14 residues. The CDR3 reads CASSHRQANTEAFF. The CDR3 DNA sequence: TGTGCCAGCAGCCACAGACAGGCCAACACTGAAGCTTTCTTT.

This chain joins TRBV4-2 and TRBJ2-4, with no clear D. The germline gives CDR1 LGHNA, CDR2 YNFKEQ. V lost 0 bases, J lost 0 bases, and 15 bases lay in between. The CDR3 extends over 18 amino acids. The CDR3 here is CASSQDPLGYRAKNIQYF. The CDR3 coding sequence is TGTGCCAGCAGCCAAGATCCCCTCGGGTACCGAGCCAAAAACATTCAGTACTTC.

The chain carries TRBV10-1 and TRBJ2-3; maybe TRBD2 (5 bases). The CDR3 contains 14 residues. With 5 bases removed from V and 6 bases from J, the gap between germline ends came to 15 bases. Germline-derived CDR1 and CDR2 are WNHNN and SYGVQD (reference sequence). For the CDR3, the DNA is TGCGCCAGCAGTTCCTCACTAGAGGAGGATACGCAGTATTTT. It is translated as CASSSSLEEDTQYF.

The gene calls are TRBV11-3 and TRBJ2-1, with D tentatively TRBD1 (5 bases). Germline V gives CDR1 SGHNT, CDR2 YENEEA. The CDR3 loop spans 11 amino acids. V lost 5 bases and J lost 7, with 6 bases in between. DNA of the CDR3: TGTGCCAGCAGCAGGGGTAATGAGCAGTTCTTC. Translated, it gives CASSRGNEQFF.

The V gene is TRBV24-1, the J gene TRBJ2-1, with a possible D match to TRBD2 (5 bases). This CDR3 is 17 amino acids long. Germline CDR1 reads KGHDR; CDR2 reads SFDVKD. V was shortened by 3 bases and J by 1 base, with 15 bases between the two germline ends. The CDR3 loop is CATSDTRGSRSYNEQFF. CDR3 in DNA: TGTGCCACCAGTGATACAAGAGGGTCTAGATCCTACAATGAGCAGTTCTTC.

The CDR3 reads CASSSNLQGLGETQYF. CDR3 in DNA: TGCGCCAGCAGCTCGAACCTACAGGGTTTGGGGGAGACCCAGTACTTC. The gene calls are TRBV5-1 and TRBJ2-5; weak D call: TRBD1 (6 bases). This CDR3 contains 16 residues. Germline lookup yields CDR1 SGHRS and CDR2 YFSETQ. Trimming shortened V by 3 bases and J by 5 bases, and 20 bases separated the two germline ends.

This sequence joins TRBV3-1 (or the pseudogene TRBV3-2) and TRBJ1-2; D uncertain. Germline CDR1 LGHDT, CDR2 YNNKEL (reference sequence). V was pared by 3 bases and J by 5 bases, with 7 bases between. The CDR3 contains 12 residues. CDR3 in DNA: TGTGCCAGCAGCCAGTTGGATTATGGCTACACCTTC. Translated, it gives CASSQLDYGYTF.

The chain joins TRBV7-9 to TRBJ1-6, with 9 bases that match TRBD1. Germline values: CDR1 SEHNR, CDR2 FQNEAQ (reference sequence). V lost 5 bases, J lost 10 bases, and 6 bases stayed unmatched. The CDR3 has 14 residues. CDR3 protein: CASSMTGGDSPLHF. The CDR3 DNA reads TGTGCCAGCAGCATGACAGGGGGAGACTCACCCCTCCACTTT.

This chain uses TRBV5-1 with TRBJ2-3; 8 bases map to TRBD1. CDR1 is SGHRS, CDR2 YFSETQ, per germline. The CDR3 has 16 residues. V lost 0 bases, J lost 1 base, and 4 bases stayed unmatched. CDR3 nucleotides: TGCGCCAGCAGCTTGGGCCAGACAGGGGGCACAGATACGCAGTATTTT. Its translation: CASSLGQTGGTDTQYF.

For the CDR3, the DNA is TGTGCCAGCTCCGAGGCCTCCTACAATGAGCAGTTCTTC. Amino acids: CASSEASYNEQFF. This chain joins TRBV3-1 (or the pseudogene TRBV3-2) and TRBJ2-1; no clear D gene. This CDR3 region has 13 residues. From germline, CDR1 is LGHDT and CDR2 YNNKEL (reference sequence). Trimming removed 8 bases at V and 0 bases at J, with 8 bases between.

The V gene is TRBV28, the J gene TRBJ1-1, with D unclear. In germline, CDR1 is MDHEN, CDR2 SYDVKM. The CDR3 covers 13 residues. Trimming cost V 3 bases and J 5 bases, with 10 bases left between them. CDR3: CASSFMAGTEAFF. CDR3 nucleotides: TGTGCCAGCAGTTTTATGGCGGGAACTGAAGCTTTCTTT.

V gene TRBV5-6 combines with J gene TRBJ2-1, with TRBD2 identical over 8 bases. The CDR3 is 15 residues long. V lost 1 base, J lost 5 bases, and 5 bases stayed unmatched. Germline CDR1 reads SGHDT; CDR2 reads YYEEEE. For the CDR3, the DNA is TGTGCCAGCAGCTTGACCGGGAGGGCCAACAATGAGCAGTTCTTC. This translates into CASSLTGRANNEQFF.